Below, 25 T cell receptor beta chains from the same sample are listed, as sequenced in a study of tumor-infiltrating lymphocytes in primary liver carcinoma. Synthesis of TCR beta cDNA was carried out from about 540 ng total RNA with a constant-region primer. Each TCR beta library was derived from three nested multiplex PCR rounds that employed slightly modified ARM-PCR. TRBV1-TRBV30 forward primers and a C-beta reverse primer were used in the first two PCR rounds, which each ran for 9 to 10 cycles. TCRdb itself ran the multiplex PCR reads through MiXCR, one entry per CDR3 protein. The sample lists approximately 300,000 distinct CDR3 sequences; more than 55% were seen once. The researchers obtained blood RNA from unsorted whole blood and also extracted germline DNA. The sequenced material came from peripheral blood. The receptor set was obtained from a man aged 35 to 55 with primary liver carcinoma and hepatitis B virus infection.

In this sample, this clonotype turned up a few times. V and J are TRBV2 and TRBJ2-2; 7 bases line up with TRBD1. Germline values: CDR1 SNHLY, CDR2 FYNNEI. Unmatched junction bases numbered 4, after V lost 1 base and J lost 5 bases. This CDR3 spans 15 amino acids. CDR3: CASSEVGRGTGELFF. The CDR3, as DNA: TGTGCCAGCAGTGAAGTGGGCAGGGGGACCGGGGAGCTGTTTTTT.

On this clonotype: One end of the junction varies from germline; a read error may be responsible. In DNA form, the CDR3 reads TGTGCCTGGAGACTCGGCCTAGCTTCCACTGAAGCTTTATTT. This sequence encodes CAWRLGLASTEALF. The rearrangement links TRBV30 to TRBJ1-1, with D hard to call. Looked up from germline, CDR1 is GTSNPN and CDR2 is SVGIG (reference sequence). The CDR3 loop spans 14 amino acids.

In regard to this clonotype: It may be a read error: a sequence one base away is much more abundant. The chain links TRBV6-5 to TRBJ2-2; 12 bases match TRBD2. The germline gives CDR1 MNHEY, CDR2 SVGAGI. CDR3 length: 14 amino acids. Trimming at V came to 10 bases and at J to 6 bases, leaving 6 bases not matched to a gene. The CDR3 protein is CANRPSGRAGELFF. In nucleotides, the CDR3 is TGTGCCAACAGGCCTAGCGGGAGGGCCGGGGAGCTGTTTTTT.

The rearrangement joins TRBV12-3 or TRBV12-4 to TRBJ2-3; D is possibly TRBD1 or TRBD2 (6 bases each). Trimming removed 5 bases from V and 3 bases from J, with 18 bases in between. The CDR3 has 16 amino acids. DNA for the CDR3: TGTGCCAGCAGTCCGGGGGCTAGCAGGCGAACAGATACGCAGTATTTT. It yields the protein CASSPGASRRTDTQYF.

About this clonotype: This may be a read error: a much more frequent sequence differs by one nucleotide. The V call is TRBV6-5, the J call TRBJ2-1; D remains ambiguous. Germline V CDR1 and CDR2: MNHEY, SVGAGI. The V and J ends lost 5 bases and 4 bases respectively, with 15 bases between them. The CDR3 runs 15 residues. CDR3 protein: CASSMARPIYNEQFF. CDR3 bases: TGTGCCAGCAGTATGGCTAGGCCAATTTACAATGAGCAGTTCTTC.

The gene calls are TRBV12-3 or TRBV12-4 and TRBJ1-1; D is undetermined. The V gene lost 7 bases and the J gene lost 2 bases, with 14 bases spanning the gap. The CDR3 consists of 14 residues. The CDR3 coding sequence is TGTGCCAGCACTCCCACCATAATAAACACTGAAGCTTTCTTT. Residues: CASTPTIINTEAFF.

This clonotype has more than one count but fewer than ten. CDR3 protein: CASSATSGGNNEQFF. The CDR3 DNA reads as TGTGCCAGCAGCGCCACTAGCGGGGGAAACAATGAGCAGTTCTTC. The chain uses TRBV5-4 and TRBJ2-1, with 11 nucleotides matching TRBD2. CDR1 is SGHNT, CDR2 YYREEE, per germline (reference sequence). V was clipped by 4 bases and J by 5 bases; unmatched bases: 5. CDR3 length equals 15 residues.

Comment on this clonotype: As the CDR3 is not closed by the conserved phenylalanine or tryptophan, this likely results from a read error. V is TRBV4-1 and J is TRBJ2-7, with TRBD2 matching over 8 bases. Germline-derived CDR1 and CDR2 are MGHRA and YSYEKL. The CDR3 has 14 amino acids. The DNA for the CDR3 is TGCGCCAGCAGCCAATCTAGCGGGTCCTACAAGCAGTACTAC. It is translated as CASSQSSGSYKQYY.

In the case of this clonotype: A much more abundant neighbour one base away suggests this may be a read error. The chain links TRBV5-6 to TRBJ2-1; no firm D call. Germline assignment: CDR1 SGHDT and CDR2 YYEEEE. The CDR3 contains 15 residues. The CDR3 coding sequence is TGTGCCAGGAGCTTGGCCGGCAGAGCCAACAATGAGCAGTTCTTC. Its protein product is CARSLAGRANNEQFF.

There are a few counts of this clonotype. This rearrangement joins TRBV10-3 to TRBJ1-4; D perhaps matches TRBD1 (5 bases). Trimming removed 11 bases from V and 5 bases from J, with 12 bases in between. The CDR3 has 12 amino acids. Germline CDR1 reads ENHRY; CDR2 reads SYGVKD. CDR3 sequence reads: CASREPNEKLFF. In DNA form, the CDR3 reads TGTGCCTCCAGGGAGCCCAATGAAAAACTGTTTTTT.

A remark on this clonotype: This may come from a read error, since a much larger clone is one base off. The chain combines TRBV12-3 or TRBV12-4 with TRBJ1-2; the D gene is possibly TRBD1 (5 bases). There are 14 residues in the CDR3. This CDR3 reads CVSTLGGYTYGYTF. In nucleotides, the CDR3 is TGTGTCAGCACCCTTGGGGGATATACCTATGGCTACACCTTC.

A note on this clonotype: Germline and junction disagree at one end, which may indicate a read error. The chain employs TRBV5-1 and TRBJ2-3; a weak D match, TRBD2 (6 bases). Per germline, CDR1 SGHRS and CDR2 YFSETQ. The CDR3 totals 14 residues. CDR3: CSSLRERSTDTQYF. The CDR3 nucleotides read TGCTCCAGCCTGCGGGAAAGGAGCACAGATACGCAGTATTTT.

This clonotype has at least ten counts. The chain links TRBV29-1 to TRBJ2-5; 9 bases agree with TRBD1. Germline-derived CDR1 and CDR2 are SQVTM and ANQGSEA. V trimming: 3 bases; J trimming: 0 bases; junction bases outside the gene matches: 5. This CDR3 is 15 amino acids long. CDR3 in DNA: TGCAGCGTTGATCCGACAGGGGGTTACCAAGAGACCCAGTACTTC. This encodes CSVDPTGGYQETQYF.

Of note for this clonotype: The junction departs from germline at one end; a sequencing error may be responsible. The chain uses TRBV6-5 and TRBJ2-2; possibly TRBD1 for D (5 bases). The CDR3 length is 13 residues. Germline lookup yields CDR1 MNHEY and CDR2 SVGAGI. DNA for the CDR3: TGTGTCAGCATCTACAGTACAGGCGGGGAGCTGTTTTTT. Translated, it gives CVSIYSTGGELFF.

The V gene is TRBV4-1, the J gene TRBJ2-7, with 9 positions matching TRBD1. The CDR3 runs 19 residues. V was clipped by 4 bases and J by 0 bases; unmatched bases: 16. CDR1 and CDR2 from the germline V gene are MGHRA and YSYEKL. CDR3 loop: CASSPRTGASASDSYEQYF. The CDR3 DNA reads TGCGCCAGCAGCCCCAGGACAGGGGCTTCAGCGTCAGACTCCTACGAGCAGTACTTC.

Concerning this clonotype itself: Because it lacks the conserved phenylalanine or tryptophan at the end, this CDR3 is likely a read error. The chain uses TRBV7-8 and TRBJ2-7, with D uncertain. CDR3 length: 14 residues. Per the germline V gene, CDR1 is SGHVS and CDR2 is FQNEAQ. V was clipped by 3 bases and J by 2 bases, with 11 bases between them. Here the CDR3 DNA reads TGTGCCAGCAGCTTCCTCTTGACAACCTACGAGCAGTACTTA. Protein: CASSFLLTTYEQYL.

To note about this clonotype: The final CDR3 position lacks the conserved phenylalanine or tryptophan, pointing to a likely read error. The CDR3 is CASSLDRGRTGANVLTY. The CDR3 bases are TGCGCCAGCAGCTTGGACAGGGGAAGGACTGGGGCCAACGTCCTGACTTAC. This chain joins TRBV5-1 and TRBJ2-6; 7 bases map to TRBD1. The CDR3 totals 17 residues. Germline trimming cut 0 bases from V and 2 bases from J; bases unmatched to any gene: 5. Per germline, CDR1 SGHRS and CDR2 YFSETQ.

About this clonotype itself: One junction end disagrees with the germline gene, perhaps due to a read error. CDR3 region: CANSLGAVNTGELFF. The CDR3, as DNA: TGTGCCAACAGCTTAGGGGCCGTGAACACCGGGGAGCTGTTTTTT. The V gene is TRBV11-2, the J gene TRBJ2-2; possibly TRBD1 for D (5 bases). There are 15 residues in the CDR3. Germline V gives CDR1 SGHAT, CDR2 FQNNGV.

This clonotype has a count of ten or more. This sequence joins TRBV29-1 and TRBJ1-1; D gene uncertain. Germline V gene data show CDR1 as SQVTM and CDR2 as ANQGSEA. Trimming left V 0 bases short and J 0 bases short, with 8 bases between. CDR3 length equals 14 residues. In DNA, the CDR3 is TGCAGCGTTGAAGACCGGATCATGAACACTGAAGCTTTCTTT. Amino acids: CSVEDRIMNTEAFF.

A word on this clonotype: A much bigger clone sits one base away, suggesting this may be a read error. V is TRBV12-3 or TRBV12-4 and J is TRBJ2-5, with 10 bases aligning to TRBD1. The V and J ends lost 7 bases and 5 bases, in that order; junction bases with no gene match: 10. This CDR3 contains 15 residues. The CDR3 spells CASTLGQGPGETQYF. DNA for the CDR3: TGTGCCAGCACTTTGGGACAGGGGCCTGGGGAGACCCAGTACTTC.

This chain joins TRBV5-1 and TRBJ2-5; the D gene is possibly TRBD2 (5 bases). CDR1 is SGHRS and CDR2 is YFSETQ in the germline V gene. The CDR3 extends over 15 amino acids. Trimming removed 4 bases at V and 4 bases at J, with 17 bases between. In DNA form, the CDR3 reads TGCGCCAGCAGCAAAGGAGGCGCCTGGGCAGAGACCCAGTACTTC. This codes for CASSKGGAWAETQYF.

With respect to this clonotype: A much larger clone lies a single base off, so this may be a read error. The chain combines TRBV12-3 or TRBV12-4 with TRBJ2-1, with TRBD1 matching 9 bases. CDR3 length: 15 amino acids. The CDR3 coding sequence is TGTGCCAGCAGTTTAGGGGACAGGGATTACAGTGAGCAGTTCTTC. Translation gives CASSLGDRDYSEQFF.

In this sample, this clonotype turned up many times. The chain is built from TRBV11-3 and TRBJ2-1; D is possibly TRBD1 or TRBD2 (6 bases each). The CDR3 extends over 15 amino acids. Germline CDR1 SGHNT, CDR2 YENEEA. Trimming took 0 bases from V and 8 from J, leaving 14 bases between them. For the CDR3, the DNA is TGTGCCAGCAGCTTAGATTTCGGGGGCAGAGATGAGCAGTTCTTC. The encoded protein is CASSLDFGGRDEQFF.

Points on this clonotype: A clone one base away is much larger, so this may be a read error. V is TRBV14 and J is TRBJ2-5, with unresolved D. The germline V gene encodes CDR1 SGHDN and CDR2 FVKESK. Trimming removed 3 bases at V and 10 bases at J, with 9 bases between. CDR3 length: 11 residues. The CDR3 region is CASSQWSIQYF. DNA of the CDR3: TGTGCCAGCAGCCAGTGGTCGATCCAGTACTTC.

The rearrangement uses TRBV28 and TRBJ2-7; D may be TRBD1 or TRBD2 (5 bases each). Trimming took off 10 bases at V and 5 bases at J, with 30 bases between the two ends. This CDR3 is built from 17 residues. Germline-derived CDR1 and CDR2 are MDHEN and SYDVKM. In nucleotides, the CDR3 is TGTGCCACCTCGGGCCCGAAAATGAGGGGTGCGAGCGACGAGCAGTACTTC. This codes for CATSGPKMRGASDEQYF.